This T cell receptor beta chain was observed in a study of blood T cell repertoires in COVID-19. About the study: The United States, Italy and Spain provided the acute and convalescent COVID-19 samples. From T cells, B-cell-depleted T cells, or PBMCs came the material, which was cDNA or gDNA.

Original methodology: From reference gene primer amplification, estimates of nucleated cell counts were derived. Generated by immunoSEQ multiplex PCR, the TCRdb table keeps only in-frame clones and is missing some. That table supplies the V and J calls and clone size; D and trimming were determined from the DNA. This repertoire shows around 100,000 clones, approximately 81% found once; its top ten account for approximately 1.5%. Trimming took 1 base from V and 4 from J, leaving 16 bases between them. The CDR3 runs to 17 residues. Per germline, CDR1 LNHNV and CDR2 YYDKDF (reference sequence). Sequenced material: peripheral blood. This TCR was sampled from a man over 45 with acute or convalescent COVID-19. The V gene is TRBV15, the J gene TRBJ2-2; tentative D call: TRBD2 (6 bases). CDR3 sequence reads: CATSRAGRGRATGELFF. The DNA for the CDR3 is TGTGCCACCAGCAGAGCGGGGCGGGGCAGGGCCACCGGGGAGCTGTTTTTT.